This entry concerns a single T cell receptor beta chain. Profiled with immunoSEQ multiplex PCR; TCRdb holds only in-frame clones, not every one. Seen here are some 350,000 clones, roughly 90% observed once, and the top ten hold about 3%. Followed over time, Seattle patients had been enrolled while infection was active. V gave up 0 bases and J gave up 8 bases, with 8 bases separating them. CDR1 is MNHEY and CDR2 is SMNVEV in the germline V gene (reference sequence). The CDR3 has 13 amino acids. The data stem from a study of blood T cell repertoires in COVID-19. In the study overall: Specimens from acute and convalescent COVID-19 originated in the United States, Italy and Spain.

The rearrangement joins TRBV27 to TRBJ2-4, with a possible D match to TRBD2 (5 bases). The receptor comes from a woman aged 25 to 39 with COVID-19, enrolled during active disease. Sequencing was done on a sample of peripheral blood. CDR3 loop: CASSLSRVDIQYF. CDR3 nucleotides: TGTGCCAGCAGTTTATCGAGGGTGGACATTCAGTACTTC.